What follows are 32 T cell receptor beta chains derived from one specimen sequenced in a study of shared clonotypes between healthy human individuals. This table comes from immunoSEQ multiplex PCR, and its TCRdb copy is limited to in-frame clones, with some not included. The sample contains a few million clones, about 94% of which appear only once. Naivety among CD8 cells was defined by CD45RO negativity and positive CCR7 selection, thereby excluding terminally differentiated effector memory CD45RA+ cells. The sample taken for sequencing was naive CD8+ T cells from PBMCs. Receptors originate from a man younger than 30 in good health. Some clones in this sample may be carry-over from other donors' samples.

V and J are TRBV9 and TRBJ2-3; 11 bases align to TRBD2. In germline, CDR1 is SGDLS, CDR2 YYNGEE. This CDR3 is built from 16 residues. The ends lost 4 bases at V and 0 bases at J; junction bases unmatched: 4. CDR3 DNA sequence: TGTGCCAGCAGCTCCCGGACTAGCGGGAGCACAGATACGCAGTATTTT. It translates to CASSSRTSGSTDTQYF. Full variable domain (remainder filled in from reference TRBV9 and TRBJ2-3): DSGVTQTPKHLITATGQRVTLRCSPRSGDLSVYWYQQSLDQGLQFLIQYYNGEERAKGNILERFSAQQFPDLHSELNLSSLELGDSALYFCASSSRTSGSTDTQYFGPGTRLTVL.

This clone was seen a single time. The rearrangement uses TRBV4-2 and TRBJ2-7, with 7 nucleotides matching TRBD1. The V gene end was trimmed by 5 bases and the J gene end by 3 bases; junction bases not matched to a gene: 4. Germline CDR1 reads LGHNA; CDR2 reads YNFKEQ. The CDR3 is made up of 13 amino acids. The CDR3 DNA follows: TGTGCCAGCAGCAAAGCAGGGGGCTACGAGCAGTACTTC. Translation gives CASSKAGGYEQYF.

The V call is TRBV11-2, the J call TRBJ2-1; possibly TRBD1 or TRBD2 for D (5 bases each). Trimming cost V 4 bases and J 4 bases, with 14 bases left between them. Germline CDR1 is SGHAT and CDR2 is FQNNGV. This CDR3 spans 15 amino acids. The CDR3 here is CASSSPGTSYNEQFF. The CDR3, as DNA: TGTGCCAGCAGCTCTCCCGGGACCAGTTACAATGAGCAGTTCTTC.

V gene TRBV28 combines with J gene TRBJ2-7; D is possibly TRBD1 (5 bases). The ends were cut back, 2 bases at V and 1 base at J, with 9 bases in the middle. The CDR3 totals 14 residues. Per germline, CDR1 MDHEN and CDR2 SYDVKM. CDR3 protein: CASSLIGESYEQYF. As DNA, the CDR3 is TGTGCCAGCAGTTTAATAGGGGAATCCTACGAGCAGTACTTC.

The chain combines TRBV27 with TRBJ2-7; D tentatively fits TRBD1 or TRBD2 (5 bases each). Germline CDR1 and CDR2: MNHEY and SMNVEV (reference sequence). The CDR3 extends over 15 amino acids. V was clipped by 5 bases and J by 2 bases, with 16 bases between them. CDR3 region: CASSHVGWGTYEQYF. Written as DNA, the CDR3 is TGTGCCAGCAGTCACGTCGGGTGGGGGACCTACGAGCAGTACTTC.

In the case of this clone: This sample also contains other DNA sequences that code for the same CDR3. CDR3 nucleotides: TGTGCCAGCAGGGATAGGACAGCCCTGAACACTGAAGCTTTCTTT. It translates to CASRDRTALNTEAFF. The chain combines TRBV2 with TRBJ1-1; a weak D match, TRBD1 (6 bases). Trimming shortened V by 6 bases and J by 0 bases, and 14 bases separated the two germline ends. Germline CDR1 SNHLY, CDR2 FYNNEI. The CDR3 loop spans 15 amino acids.

This chain links TRBV7-9 with TRBJ2-1; no reliable D call. The CDR3 runs to 14 residues. The V gene's germline CDR1 is SEHNR and CDR2 FQNEAQ (reference sequence). V lost 5 bases to trimming and J lost 3 bases, with 11 bases between them. The CDR3 sequence is CASSPPRGYNEQFF. CDR3 sequence (DNA): TGTGCCAGCAGCCCTCCTCGAGGCTACAATGAGCAGTTCTTC.

This chain joins TRBV19 and TRBJ2-7; D assignment may be TRBD1 or TRBD2 (5 bases each). The CDR3 totals 13 residues. V was cut by 7 bases and J by 4 bases, with 14 bases left in between. CDR1 and CDR2 from the germline V gene are LNHDA and SQIVND (reference sequence). DNA of the CDR3: TGTGCCAGTAAACCCCCGGGGCCATACGAGCAGTACTTC. Its translation is CASKPPGPYEQYF.

The chain employs TRBV2 and TRBJ2-2; no definite D call. This CDR3 has 11 amino acids. Germline V gene sequence: CDR1 SNHLY, CDR2 FYNNEI. The CDR3 loop is CALVITGELFF. The DNA for the CDR3 is TGTGCGCTAGTAATCACCGGGGAGCTGTTTTTT.

DNA for the CDR3: TGTGCCAGCAGCCTACTAGCAAAGGCGGGGGATGAGCAGTTCTTC. Translation gives CASSLLAKAGDEQFF. The V call is TRBV27, the J call TRBJ2-1; 7 bases agree with TRBD2. Germline V gene data show CDR1 as MNHEY and CDR2 as SMNVEV (reference sequence). The CDR3 has 15 amino acids. After removal of 6 bases from V and 8 bases from J, the junction contained 13 bases not matched to a gene.

V and J are TRBV28 and TRBJ2-7, with D maybe TRBD1 (5 bases). Per germline, CDR1 MDHEN and CDR2 SYDVKM. The CDR3 has 15 amino acids. V dropped 6 bases and J dropped 2 bases, with 17 bases sitting between them. In DNA form, the CDR3 reads TGTGCCAGCAGCTCGGCCGTCGACAGAGCCTACGAGCAGTACTTC. It yields the protein CASSSAVDRAYEQYF.

The chain recombines TRBV9 with TRBJ2-3; 8 bases are shared with TRBD1. The CDR3 extends over 16 amino acids. The germline gives CDR1 SGDLS, CDR2 YYNGEE. V dropped 4 bases and J dropped 2; count of bases not matched to a gene: 9. The CDR3 loop is CASSPGQGWATDTQYF. DNA of the CDR3: TGTGCCAGCAGCCCTGGACAGGGATGGGCCACAGATACGCAGTATTTT. Filled out from reference TRBV9 and TRBJ2-3, the complete variable domain reads DSGVTQTPKHLITATGQRVTLRCSPRSGDLSVYWYQQSLDQGLQFLIQYYNGEERAKGNILERFSAQQFPDLHSELNLSSLELGDSALYFCASSPGQGWATDTQYFGPGTRLTVL.

This chain uses TRBV9 with TRBJ2-5; D unclear. CDR3 size: 14 residues. Germline CDR1 reads SGDLS; CDR2 reads YYNGEE. V was shortened by 2 bases and J by 5 bases, with 13 bases between the two germline ends. The CDR3 here is CASSVRVSGETQYF. The CDR3 DNA reads TGTGCCAGCAGCGTTAGGGTTTCGGGTGAGACCCAGTACTTC.

The chain has TRBV19 and TRBJ2-2; TRBD1 might be the D (5 bases). V shed 3 bases and J shed 5 bases, with 13 bases lying between them. This CDR3 is 15 amino acids long. Germline CDR1 LNHDA, CDR2 SQIVND (reference sequence). CDR3 coding DNA: TGTGCCAGTAGTATCCTCGACAGTGGTACCGGGGAGCTGTTTTTT. Translation gives CASSILDSGTGELFF.

The gene calls are TRBV4-1 and TRBJ2-2; 8 bases line up with TRBD2. Germline-derived CDR1 and CDR2 are MGHRA and YSYEKL. V lost 3 bases, J lost 4 bases, and 4 bases stayed unmatched. This CDR3 has 15 amino acids. CDR3 bases: TGCGCCAGCAGCCAGATAGCGGGAACCACCGGGGAGCTGTTTTTT. Amino acids: CASSQIAGTTGELFF.

The genes are TRBV4-2 and TRBJ2-7; D possibly matches TRBD1 or TRBD2 (5 bases each). This CDR3 has 15 amino acids. V was pared by 2 bases and J by 5 bases, with 16 bases between. Germline V gives CDR1 LGHNA, CDR2 YNFKEQ. CDR3 residues: CASSQMTGATNEQYF. In DNA form, the CDR3 reads TGTGCCAGCAGCCAAATGACCGGGGCGACCAACGAGCAGTACTTC.

This sequence joins TRBV20-1 and TRBJ2-1; the D is unclear. Trimming cost V 3 bases and J 8 bases, with 8 bases left between them. The length of the CDR3 is 11 residues. CDR1 is DFQATT and CDR2 is SNEGSKA in the germline V gene (reference sequence). The CDR3 bases are TGCAGTGCTAGGTCCGGGCATGAGCAGTTCTTC. It is translated as CSARSGHEQFF.

The chain is built from TRBV27 and TRBJ2-1; 8 bases fit TRBD2. The CDR3 spans 15 residues. Germline CDR1 reads MNHEY; CDR2 reads SMNVEV (reference sequence). Germline trimming cut 8 bases from V and 0 bases from J; bases unmatched to any gene: 6. This chain's CDR3 is CASDSGTSSYNEQFF. CDR3 coding DNA: TGTGCCAGCGATAGCGGGACGAGCTCCTACAATGAGCAGTTCTTC.

The chain joins TRBV28 to TRBJ1-1, with no clear D. V lost 6 bases and J 1 base, leaving 24 bases between the germline ends. The CDR3 has 18 amino acids. Germline V gene sequence: CDR1 MDHEN, CDR2 SYDVKM. Here the CDR3 DNA reads TGTGCCAGCAGAATTTTCCCATCCCAGTTCGTCGCGAACACTGAAGCTTTCTTT. This encodes CASRIFPSQFVANTEAFF.

The J gene is TRBJ1-1, the V gene TRBV4-1, with TRBD1 identical over 7 bases. V was pared by 5 bases and J by 2 bases, with 5 bases of the junction left unmatched. The germline V gene has CDR1 MGHRA and CDR2 YSYEKL. CDR3 length: 14 residues. CDR3 amino acids: CASSDDRANTEAFF. CDR3 DNA sequence: TGCGCCAGCAGCGATGACAGGGCTAACACTGAAGCTTTCTTT.

This rearrangement joins TRBV7-6 to TRBJ2-3; D is perhaps TRBD2 (5 bases). Deletions cut 5 bases from V and 7 bases from J, with 19 bases between. CDR1 and CDR2 (germline): SGHVS, FNYEAQ. The CDR3 extends over 15 amino acids. This CDR3 reads CASSLTTGFENTQYF. In DNA form, the CDR3 reads TGTGCCAGCAGCCTCACTACGGGGTTCGAAAATACGCAGTATTTT.

CDR3 bases: TGTGCCAGCAGCTTGGCCGGGGCAAGCTTTGAAAAACTGTTTTTT. Translating it yields CASSLAGASFEKLFF. The rearrangement joins TRBV5-5 to TRBJ1-4; possibly TRBD1 for D (5 bases). Trimming left V 0 bases short and J 7 bases short, with 13 bases between. The V gene's germline CDR1 is SGHKS and CDR2 YYEKEE (reference sequence). The CDR3 covers 15 residues.

V is TRBV7-9 and J is TRBJ2-1; a possible D gene is TRBD1 (6 bases). Trimming left V 5 bases short and J 6 bases short, with 20 bases between. This CDR3 is built from 16 residues. Per germline, CDR1 SEHNR and CDR2 FQNEAQ (reference sequence). CDR3 amino acids: CASSPPVYLRGNEQFF. CDR3 coding DNA: TGTGCCAGCAGCCCCCCGGTATACCTCAGGGGCAATGAGCAGTTCTTC. Filled out from reference TRBV7-9 and TRBJ2-1, the complete variable domain reads DTGVSQNPRHKITKRGQNVTFRCDPISEHNRLYWYRQTLGQGPEFLTYFQNEAQLEKSRLLSDRFSAERPKGSFSTLEIQRTEQGDSAMYLCASSPPVYLRGNEQFFGPGTRLTVL.

V gene TRBV6-6 combines with J gene TRBJ2-5, with TRBD1 identical over 9 bases. The V segment lost 0 bases and the J segment 5 bases; nucleotides outside the gene matches: 4. The CDR3 length is 15 residues. Germline V gene lookup returns CDR1 MNHNY and CDR2 SVGAGI (reference sequence). CDR3 in amino acids: CASSYSGQGRETQYF. The CDR3 DNA reads TGTGCCAGCAGTTACTCGGGACAGGGTCGGGAGACCCAGTACTTC.

The sample holds one count of this clone. The genes are TRBV9 and TRBJ2-1, with 10 bases that match TRBD2. The CDR3 has 16 residues. With 4 bases clipped from V and 0 bases from J, the junction kept 4 bases outside the gene matches. Looked up from germline, CDR1 is SGDLS and CDR2 is YYNGEE. This CDR3 is CASSMVAGGSYNEQFF. In DNA form, the CDR3 reads TGTGCCAGCAGCATGGTAGCGGGAGGCTCCTACAATGAGCAGTTCTTC.

The chain is built from TRBV7-9 and TRBJ2-5, with D unclear. V was clipped by 3 bases and J by 4 bases, with 18 bases between them. Germline CDR1 reads SEHNR; CDR2 reads FQNEAQ (reference sequence). CDR3 length: 16 amino acids. CDR3 in DNA: TGTGCCAGCAGCTTGTTCTCGGCGGACCCAAGAGAGACCCAGTACTTC. It is translated as CASSLFSADPRETQYF. Drawing the rest from reference TRBV7-9 and TRBJ2-5, the complete variable domain is DTGVSQNPRHKITKRGQNVTFRCDPISEHNRLYWYRQTLGQGPEFLTYFQNEAQLEKSRLLSDRFSAERPKGSFSTLEIQRTEQGDSAMYLCASSLFSADPRETQYFGPGTRLLVL.

The chain has TRBV4-3 and TRBJ2-5, with 8 positions matching TRBD1. The CDR3 runs to 15 residues. The germline V gene has CDR1 LGHNA and CDR2 YSLEER. The trim removed 3 bases at V and 5 bases at J, leaving 8 bases unmatched. The CDR3 loop is CASSQGSGDRETQYF. The CDR3 DNA follows: TGCGCCAGCAGCCAGGGGAGTGGGGACAGGGAGACCCAGTACTTC.

The gene calls are TRBV30 and TRBJ1-1; D call uncertain. The CDR3 contains 12 residues. CDR1 is GTSNPN and CDR2 is SVGIG in the germline V gene (reference sequence). Trimming shortened V by 5 bases and J by 3 bases, and 10 bases separated the two germline ends. The chain's CDR3 is CAWGYGDTEAFF. DNA for the CDR3: TGTGCCTGGGGATATGGGGACACTGAAGCTTTCTTT.

This chain connects TRBV18 to TRBJ2-7, with 9 bases that match TRBD2. V shed 3 bases and J 0 bases; nucleotides not matched to a gene: 9. The CDR3 length is 17 residues. CDR1 KGHSH and CDR2 LQKENI come from the germline V gene. CDR3 in DNA: TGTGCCAGCTCACCCAGATTGGCTAGCGGGAACTCCTACGAGCAGTACTTC. Translated, it gives CASSPRLASGNSYEQYF.

This clone is a singleton in its sample. The same CDR3 also results from other DNA sequences found in this sample. The V gene is TRBV5-6, the J gene TRBJ2-2; 10 bases are a match to TRBD2. Trimming cost V 0 bases and J 5 bases; bases outside gene matches: 4. Per germline, CDR1 SGHDT and CDR2 YYEEEE. This CDR3 is built from 16 residues. The CDR3 nucleotides are TGTGCCAGCAGCTTGGGGCTAGCGGGAGATACCGGGGAGCTGTTTTTT. It yields the protein CASSLGLAGDTGELFF.

A single count supports this clone. J is TRBJ2-7 and V is TRBV7-8, with D perhaps TRBD1 (6 bases). Germline CDR1 is SGHVS and CDR2 is FQNEAQ. The germline V and J ends were trimmed by 1 base and 2 bases, with 6 bases remaining between them. The CDR3 covers 13 residues. Written as DNA, the CDR3 is TGTGCCAGCAGCTTAGAGGGGGCCTACGAGCAGTACTTC. Translating gives CASSLEGAYEQYF.

This clone was counted a single time. The chain is built from TRBV6-5 and TRBJ2-7; no clear D. This CDR3 spans 12 amino acids. The V and J ends lost 5 bases and 3 bases respectively, with 8 bases between them. Looked up from germline, CDR1 is MNHEY and CDR2 is SVGAGI. CDR3 in DNA: TGTGCCAGCAGTCATCTTCGCTACGAGCAGTACTTC. The encoded protein is CASSHLRYEQYF.